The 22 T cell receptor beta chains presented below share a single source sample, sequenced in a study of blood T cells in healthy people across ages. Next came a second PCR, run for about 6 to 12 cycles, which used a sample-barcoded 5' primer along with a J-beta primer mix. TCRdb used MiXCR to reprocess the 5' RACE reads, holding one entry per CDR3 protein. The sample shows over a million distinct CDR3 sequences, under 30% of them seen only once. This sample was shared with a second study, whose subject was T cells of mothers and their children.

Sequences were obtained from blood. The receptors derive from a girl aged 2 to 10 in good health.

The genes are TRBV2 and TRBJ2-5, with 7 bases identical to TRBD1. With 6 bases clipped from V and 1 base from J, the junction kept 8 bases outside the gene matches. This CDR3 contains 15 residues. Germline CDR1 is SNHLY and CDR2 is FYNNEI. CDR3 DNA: TGTGCCAGCAGGAGACAGGGAAGCAGCCAAGAGACCCAGTACTTC. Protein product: CASRRQGSSQETQYF.

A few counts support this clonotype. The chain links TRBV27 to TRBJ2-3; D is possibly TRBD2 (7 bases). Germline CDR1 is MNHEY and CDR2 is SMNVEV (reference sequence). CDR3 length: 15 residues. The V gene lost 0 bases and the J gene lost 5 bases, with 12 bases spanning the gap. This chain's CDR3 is CASSLSGGAIDTQYF. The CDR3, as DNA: TGTGCCAGCAGTTTATCAGGGGGGGCAATAGATACGCAGTATTTT.

CDR3 protein: CASHTSRENEQYF. CDR3 DNA sequence: TGTGCCAGTCATACTTCCAGGGAGAACGAGCAGTACTTC. The chain has TRBV2 and TRBJ2-7; D tentatively reads TRBD1 or TRBD2 (5 bases each). Per germline, CDR1 SNHLY and CDR2 FYNNEI. Trimming left V 9 bases short and J 5 bases short, with 17 bases between. This CDR3 contains 13 residues. The whole variable domain, remainder taken from reference TRBV2 and TRBJ2-7, is EPEVTQTPSHQVTQMGQEVILRCVPISNHLYFYWYRQILGQKVEFLVSFYNNEISEKSEIFDDQFSVERPDGSNFTLKIRSTKLEDSAMYFCASHTSRENEQYFGPGTRLTVT.

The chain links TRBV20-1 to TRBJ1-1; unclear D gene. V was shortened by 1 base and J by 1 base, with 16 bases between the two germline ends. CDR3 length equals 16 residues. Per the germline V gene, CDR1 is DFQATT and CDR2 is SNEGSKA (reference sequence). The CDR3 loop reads CSARAPPTETNTEAFF. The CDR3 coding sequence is TGCAGTGCTAGAGCCCCCCCGACGGAAACGAACACTGAAGCTTTCTTT.

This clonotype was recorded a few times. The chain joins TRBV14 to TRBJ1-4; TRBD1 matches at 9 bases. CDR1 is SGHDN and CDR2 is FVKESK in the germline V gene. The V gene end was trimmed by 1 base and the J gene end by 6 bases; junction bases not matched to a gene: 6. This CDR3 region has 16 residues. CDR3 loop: CASSQVQGATDEKLFF. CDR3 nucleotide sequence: TGTGCCAGCAGCCAAGTACAGGGGGCGACTGATGAAAAACTGTTTTTT.

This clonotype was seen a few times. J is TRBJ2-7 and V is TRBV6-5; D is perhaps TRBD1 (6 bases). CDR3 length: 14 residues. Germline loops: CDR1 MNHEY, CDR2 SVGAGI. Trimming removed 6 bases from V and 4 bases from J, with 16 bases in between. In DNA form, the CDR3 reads TGTGCCAGCAGCCATACTATGACAGGTTACGAGCAGTACTTC. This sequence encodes CASSHTMTGYEQYF.

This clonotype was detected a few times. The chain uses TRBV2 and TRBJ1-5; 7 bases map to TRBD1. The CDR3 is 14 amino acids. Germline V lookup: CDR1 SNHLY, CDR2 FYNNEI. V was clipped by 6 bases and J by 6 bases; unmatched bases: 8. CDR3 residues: CASSVSGGGQPQHF. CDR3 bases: TGTGCCAGCAGCGTTTCAGGGGGGGGTCAGCCCCAGCATTTT.

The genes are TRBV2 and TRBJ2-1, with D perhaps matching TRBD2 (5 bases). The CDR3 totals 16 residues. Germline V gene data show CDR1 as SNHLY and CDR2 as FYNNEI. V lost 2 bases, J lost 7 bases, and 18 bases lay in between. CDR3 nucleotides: TGTGCCAGCAGTGAAATCCGGGCCCTAAGAGGGAATGAGCAGTTCTTC. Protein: CASSEIRALRGNEQFF.

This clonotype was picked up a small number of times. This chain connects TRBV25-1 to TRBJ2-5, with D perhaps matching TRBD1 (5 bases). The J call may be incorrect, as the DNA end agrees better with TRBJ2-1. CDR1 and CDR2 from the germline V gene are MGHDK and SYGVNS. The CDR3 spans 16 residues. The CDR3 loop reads CASRARGHTLYNEQFF. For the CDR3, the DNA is TGTGCCAGCAGAGCCCGTGGACATACACTCTACAATGAGCAGTTCTTC.

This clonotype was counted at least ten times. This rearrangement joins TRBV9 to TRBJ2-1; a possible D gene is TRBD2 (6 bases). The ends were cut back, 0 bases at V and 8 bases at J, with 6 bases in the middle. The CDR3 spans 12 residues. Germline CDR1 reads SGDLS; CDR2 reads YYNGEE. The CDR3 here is CASSVGGDEQFF. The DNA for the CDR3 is TGTGCCAGCAGCGTAGGGGGGGATGAGCAGTTCTTC.

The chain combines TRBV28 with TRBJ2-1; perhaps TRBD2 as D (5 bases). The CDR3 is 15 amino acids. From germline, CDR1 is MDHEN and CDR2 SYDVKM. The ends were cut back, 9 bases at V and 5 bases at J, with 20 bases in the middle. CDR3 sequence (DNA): TGTGCCAGTAGCCACCCCGAGCGGAAAAACAATGAGCAGTTCTTC. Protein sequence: CASSHPERKNNEQFF.

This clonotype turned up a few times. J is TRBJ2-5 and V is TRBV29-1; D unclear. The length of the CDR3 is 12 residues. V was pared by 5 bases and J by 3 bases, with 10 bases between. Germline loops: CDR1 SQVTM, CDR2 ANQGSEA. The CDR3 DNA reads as TGCAGCGTTCCCAGGACGGAAGAGACCCAGTACTTC. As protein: CSVPRTEETQYF.

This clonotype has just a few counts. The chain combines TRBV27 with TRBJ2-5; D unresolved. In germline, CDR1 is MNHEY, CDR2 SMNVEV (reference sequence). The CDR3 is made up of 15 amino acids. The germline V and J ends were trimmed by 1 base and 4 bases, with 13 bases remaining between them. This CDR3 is CASSLYPGRTETQYF. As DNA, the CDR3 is TGTGCCAGCAGTTTATATCCCGGAAGGACAGAGACCCAGTACTTC.

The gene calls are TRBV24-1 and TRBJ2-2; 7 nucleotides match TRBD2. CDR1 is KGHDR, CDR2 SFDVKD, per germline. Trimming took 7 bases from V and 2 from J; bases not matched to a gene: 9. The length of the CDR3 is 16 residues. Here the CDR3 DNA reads TGTGCCACCAGCGACTTTAGCGGGCCAAACACCGGGGAGCTGTTTTTT. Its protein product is CATSDFSGPNTGELFF.

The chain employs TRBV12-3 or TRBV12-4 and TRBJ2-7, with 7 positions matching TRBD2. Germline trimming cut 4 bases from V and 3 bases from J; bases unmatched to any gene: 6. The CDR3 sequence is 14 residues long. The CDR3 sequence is CASSSPSGHYEQYF. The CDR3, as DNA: TGTGCCAGCAGTTCGCCTAGCGGACACTACGAGCAGTACTTC.

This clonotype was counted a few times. The CDR3 protein is CASSSPGLAVITDTQYF. DNA of the CDR3: TGTGCCAGCAGCTCACCGGGACTAGCGGTGATCACAGATACGCAGTATTTT. The gene calls are TRBV7-9 and TRBJ2-3; 11 positions agree with TRBD2. Germline CDR1 reads SEHNR; CDR2 reads FQNEAQ (reference sequence). V was pared by 4 bases and J by 2 bases, with 8 bases of the junction left unmatched. CDR3 length: 17 amino acids.

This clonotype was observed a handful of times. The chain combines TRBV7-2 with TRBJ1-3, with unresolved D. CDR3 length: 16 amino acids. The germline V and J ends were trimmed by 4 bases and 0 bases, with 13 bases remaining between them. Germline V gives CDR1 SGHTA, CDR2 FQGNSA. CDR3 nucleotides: TGTGCCAGCAGCTCACAACCCTTAAGCTCTGGAAACACCATATATTTT. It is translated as CASSSQPLSSGNTIYF.

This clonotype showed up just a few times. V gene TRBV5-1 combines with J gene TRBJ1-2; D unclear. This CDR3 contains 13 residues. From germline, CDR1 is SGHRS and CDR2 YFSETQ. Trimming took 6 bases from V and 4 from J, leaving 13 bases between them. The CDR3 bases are TGCGCCAGCAAACCTGCCCGGGGCTATGGCTACACCTTC. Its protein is CASKPARGYGYTF.

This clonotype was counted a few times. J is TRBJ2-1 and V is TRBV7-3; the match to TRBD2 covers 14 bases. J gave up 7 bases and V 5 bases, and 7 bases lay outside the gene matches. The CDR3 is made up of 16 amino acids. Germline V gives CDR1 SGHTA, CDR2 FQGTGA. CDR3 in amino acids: CASSGPGTSGRNEQFF. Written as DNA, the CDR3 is TGTGCCAGCAGCGGACCCGGGACTAGCGGGAGAAATGAGCAGTTCTTC.

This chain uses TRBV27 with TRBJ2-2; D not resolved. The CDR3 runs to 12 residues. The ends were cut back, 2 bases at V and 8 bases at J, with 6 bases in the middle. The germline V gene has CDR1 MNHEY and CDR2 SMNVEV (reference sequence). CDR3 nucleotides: TGTGCCAGCAGTTTAATTAAAGGGGAGCTGTTTTTT. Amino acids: CASSLIKGELFF.

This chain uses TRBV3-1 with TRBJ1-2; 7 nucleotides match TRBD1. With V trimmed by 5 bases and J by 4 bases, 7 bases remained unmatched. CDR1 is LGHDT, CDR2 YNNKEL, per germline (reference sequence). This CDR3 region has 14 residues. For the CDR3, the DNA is TGTGCCAGCAGCAACCAGGGGGACTTCTATGGCTACACCTTC. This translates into CASSNQGDFYGYTF.

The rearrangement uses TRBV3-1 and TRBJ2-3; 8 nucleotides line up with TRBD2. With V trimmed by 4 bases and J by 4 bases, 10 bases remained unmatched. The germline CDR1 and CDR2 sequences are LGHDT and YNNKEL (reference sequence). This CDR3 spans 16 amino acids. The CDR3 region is CASSRLGLEISDTQYF. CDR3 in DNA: TGTGCCAGCAGCCGGCTGGGACTAGAGATCTCAGATACGCAGTATTTT.